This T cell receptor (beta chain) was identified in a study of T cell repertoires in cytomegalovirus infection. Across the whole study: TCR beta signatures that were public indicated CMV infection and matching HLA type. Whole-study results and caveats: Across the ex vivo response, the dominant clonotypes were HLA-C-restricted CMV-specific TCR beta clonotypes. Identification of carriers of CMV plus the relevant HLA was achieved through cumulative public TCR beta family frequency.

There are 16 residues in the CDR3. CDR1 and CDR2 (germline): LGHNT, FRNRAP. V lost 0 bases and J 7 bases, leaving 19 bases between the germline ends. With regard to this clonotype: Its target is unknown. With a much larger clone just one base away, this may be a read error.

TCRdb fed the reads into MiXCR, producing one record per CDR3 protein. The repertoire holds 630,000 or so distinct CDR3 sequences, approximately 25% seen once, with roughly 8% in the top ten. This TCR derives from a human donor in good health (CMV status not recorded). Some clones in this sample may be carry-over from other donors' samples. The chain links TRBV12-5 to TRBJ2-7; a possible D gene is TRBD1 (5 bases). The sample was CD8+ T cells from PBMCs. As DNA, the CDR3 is TGTGCTAGTGGTTTGGTAGACAGCTGGTGCACGGGTGAGCAGTACGTC. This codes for CASGLVDSWCTGEQYV.